Below, 24 T cell receptor beta chains from the same sample are listed, as sequenced in a study of Ad26.COV2.S vaccination and SARS-CoV-2 variants (dated by TCRdb to the early 2020s). Explained via the paper, the treatment or condition label denotes: some 20 received Ad26.COV2.S at low or high dose, single or two shots; several received placebo; per-sample allocation not given. For vaccine and placebo recipients, repertoires were sequenced using samples collected on day 63 after the first injection. The library was built by means of the immunoSEQ multiplex PCR assay. The table was pulled from immuneACCESS by TCRdb, which kept in-frame rearrangements only. Such tables lose some clones; where checked, under half of the loss comes from unresolved V genes, and the rest has no known cause. Within this sample are 250,000 or so clones, with roughly 89% of them counted one time only. The leading ten clones occupy just under 3% of the sample.

Specimen: peripheral blood, collected in a trial of Ad26.COV2.S vaccine versus placebo. Receptors were obtained from a person aged 18-65 years who received the Ad26.COV2.S COVID-19 vaccine or a placebo.

The chain employs TRBV6-1 and TRBJ2-7; 9 bases align to TRBD1. The CDR3 extends over 16 amino acids. Germline trimming cut 2 bases from V and 1 base from J; bases unmatched to any gene: 6. In germline, CDR1 is MNHNS, CDR2 SASEGT. The CDR3 DNA reads as TGTGCCAGCAGTGAAAGTACAGGGGGCGCGTCCTACGAGCAGTACTTC. Translated, it gives CASSESTGGASYEQYF.

DNA for the CDR3: TGTGCCAGCAGCCTCCAACAAATAGTAGGCACAGATACGCAGTATTTT. This encodes CASSLQQIVGTDTQYF. The V and J genes are TRBV7-2 and TRBJ2-3; D call uncertain. In germline, CDR1 is SGHTA, CDR2 FQGNSA. V shed 5 bases and J shed 1 base, with 16 bases lying between them. The CDR3 length is 16 residues.

The rearrangement joins TRBV7-8 to TRBJ1-2; D is unclear. CDR3 length: 15 amino acids. V was clipped by 5 bases and J by 6 bases, with 19 bases between them. CDR1 is SGHVS, CDR2 FQNEAQ, per germline. The DNA for the CDR3 is TGTGCCAGCAGCCCAATGGGTGGTCACCGCCATGGCTACACCTTC. It yields the protein CASSPMGGHRHGYTF.

The rearrangement links TRBV7-9 to TRBJ2-7; 11 bases match TRBD2. CDR1 and CDR2 from the germline V gene are SEHNR and FQNEAQ (reference sequence). The CDR3 spans 17 residues. V dropped 4 bases and J dropped 2; count of bases not matched to a gene: 10. CDR3 DNA sequence: TGTGCCAGCAGCTCTCCGGGACTAGCGGAGCTAACCTACGAGCAGTACTTC. Protein: CASSSPGLAELTYEQYF. Full variable domain (outside the CDR3, taken from reference TRBV7-9 and TRBJ2-7): DTGVSQNPRHKITKRGQNVTFRCDPISEHNRLYWYRQTLGQGPEFLTYFQNEAQLEKSRLLSDRFSAERPKGSFSTLEIQRTEQGDSAMYLCASSSPGLAELTYEQYFGPGTRLTVT.

V is TRBV6-1 and J is TRBJ2-7; a weak D match, TRBD2 (5 bases). CDR3 length equals 14 residues. Trimming pared 2 bases from V and 2 bases from J, leaving 10 bases between. Germline V lookup: CDR1 MNHNS, CDR2 SASEGT. The CDR3 sequence: CASSEWRITYEQYF. The CDR3 DNA follows: TGTGCCAGCAGTGAATGGAGGATTACCTACGAGCAGTACTTC.

CDR3: CASRKTGGADYGYTF. The DNA of the CDR3 is TGCGCCAGCAGGAAAACAGGGGGCGCCGACTATGGCTACACCTTC. This rearrangement joins TRBV5-1 to TRBJ1-2; 9 positions match TRBD1. Trimming took 5 bases from V and 3 from J; bases not matched to a gene: 8. From germline, CDR1 is SGHRS and CDR2 YFSETQ. The CDR3 spans 15 residues.

The V and J genes are TRBV9 and TRBJ2-2, with D perhaps TRBD1 (5 bases). V was trimmed by 0 bases and J by 2 bases, leaving 14 bases between them. The CDR3 sequence is 17 residues long. CDR1 and CDR2 from the germline V gene are SGDLS and YYNGEE. The chain's CDR3 is CASSVEPGQRNTGELFF. DNA of the CDR3: TGTGCCAGCAGCGTAGAACCAGGGCAAAGAAACACCGGGGAGCTGTTTTTT.

The genes are TRBV3-1 (or the pseudogene TRBV3-2) and TRBJ1-1; perhaps TRBD1 as D (6 bases). CDR3 length: 14 amino acids. The V and J ends lost 4 bases and 6 bases respectively, with 15 bases between them. Germline V gene sequence: CDR1 LGHDT, CDR2 YNNKEL (reference sequence). Here the CDR3 DNA reads TGTGCCAGCAGCCCGGCACAGGGAGTCCCTGAAGCTTTCTTT. The encoded protein is CASSPAQGVPEAFF.

The J gene is TRBJ2-6, the V gene TRBV5-5; D is undetermined. CDR3 size: 15 residues. In germline, CDR1 is SGHKS, CDR2 YYEKEE (reference sequence). V lost 0 bases, J lost 1 base, and 5 bases lay in between. The CDR3 bases are TGTGCCAGCAGCTTGGTAGAGTCTGGGGCCAACGTCCTGACTTTC. Protein: CASSLVESGANVLTF.

This clone was found a few times. The genes are TRBV27 and TRBJ1-6; 7 bases line up with TRBD1. The germline V gene has CDR1 MNHEY and CDR2 SMNVEV (reference sequence). Trimming cost V 5 bases and J 9 bases; bases outside gene matches: 7. The CDR3 covers 14 residues. In nucleotides, the CDR3 is TGTGCCAGCAGTGACAGGGCTTCAATTTCACCCCTCCACTTT. Protein: CASSDRASISPLHF.

The rearrangement joins TRBV9 to TRBJ1-6, with 7 bases identical to TRBD1. The CDR3 is 17 residues long. Germline V gives CDR1 SGDLS, CDR2 YYNGEE. V lost 0 bases to trimming and J lost 0 bases; unmatched junction nucleotides: 3. The CDR3 sequence is CASSVEGAGSYNSPLHF. The CDR3 DNA follows: TGTGCCAGCAGCGTAGAGGGGGCGGGCTCCTATAATTCACCCCTCCACTTT.

The chain joins TRBV27 to TRBJ1-6, with no clear D. The CDR3 length is 14 residues. CDR1 is MNHEY, CDR2 SMNVEV, per germline (reference sequence). V was clipped by 6 bases and J by 3 bases, with 9 bases between them. This CDR3 is CASRSGGYNSPLHF. The CDR3 DNA reads TGTGCCAGCAGGTCGGGAGGCTATAATTCACCCCTCCACTTT.

V gene TRBV5-8 combines with J gene TRBJ1-3; TRBD1 matches 9 bases. CDR3 length: 16 residues. Per germline, CDR1 SGHTS and CDR2 YDEGEE. Unmatched junction bases numbered 9, after V lost 4 bases and J lost 4 bases. CDR3 nucleotide sequence: TGTGCCAGCAGCCGTTACGGACAGGGGTTCGGAAACACCATATATTTT. This translates into CASSRYGQGFGNTIYF. The full variable domain, in which reference TRBV5-8 and TRBJ1-3 provide the parts outside the CDR3, is EAGVTQSPTHLIKTRGQQATLRCSPISGHTSVYWYQQALGLGLQFLLWYDEGEERNRGNFPPRFSGRQFPNYSSELNVNALELEDSALYLCASSRYGQGFGNTIYFGEGSWLTVV.

The V and J genes are TRBV3-1 (or the pseudogene TRBV3-2) and TRBJ1-2; 9 nucleotides match TRBD1. Unmatched junction bases numbered 4, after V lost 4 bases and J lost 4 bases. Germline lookup yields CDR1 LGHDT and CDR2 YNNKEL (reference sequence). CDR3 size: 14 residues. CDR3: CASSPGTGSYGYTF. DNA of the CDR3: TGTGCCAGCAGCCCGGGGACAGGGAGCTATGGCTACACCTTC.

The chain links TRBV12-3 or TRBV12-4 to TRBJ2-5; D is tentatively TRBD1 or TRBD2 (5 bases each). Trimming removed 5 bases from V and 4 bases from J, with 11 bases in between. There are 13 residues in the CDR3. For the CDR3, the DNA is TGTGCCAGCAGTAGGGACGGGCGAGAGACCCAGTACTTC. This encodes CASSRDGRETQYF.

The genes are TRBV21-1 and TRBJ1-5. TRBV21-1 is deemed a pseudogene. This CDR3 comprises 18 residues. The CDR3 bases are TGTGCCAGCAGCAAATATCCGGGCCAGAGCCCTAGATATCAGCCCCAGCATTTT. The encoded protein is CASSKYPGQSPRYQPQHF.

The CDR3 nucleotides read TGTGCCAGCAGCCGGTCCCGGGACTCAAGCTCACCCCTCCACTTT. Its translation: CASSRSRDSSSPLHF. This chain uses TRBV7-8 with TRBJ1-6; D is perhaps TRBD1 (5 bases). CDR3 length equals 15 residues. Trimming took off 5 bases at V and 10 bases at J, with 18 bases between the two ends. Germline CDR1 SGHVS, CDR2 FQNEAQ.

The rearrangement links TRBV7-2 to TRBJ1-4; D call uncertain. With 1 base removed from V and 1 base from J, the gap between germline ends came to 13 bases. Germline V gene data show CDR1 as SGHTA and CDR2 as FQGNSA. The CDR3 runs 17 residues. The CDR3 DNA reads as TGTGCCAGCAGCTTAGTGGGTCCCATCGTAACTAATGAAAAACTGTTTTTT. This sequence encodes CASSLVGPIVTNEKLFF.

This rearrangement joins TRBV7-3 to TRBJ2-6, with no clear D. CDR1 is SGHTA, CDR2 FQGTGA, per germline. Trimming shortened V by 5 bases and J by 2 bases, and 7 bases separated the two germline ends. The CDR3 contains 14 residues. The DNA of the CDR3 is TGTGCCAGCAGCCGCGCAGCTGGGGCCAACGTCCTGACTTTC. It specifies CASSRAAGANVLTF.

The chain uses TRBV6-2 or TRBV6-3 and TRBJ1-2; TRBD1 might be the D (6 bases). The CDR3 loop spans 16 amino acids. Trimming shortened V by 0 bases and J by 5 bases, and 16 bases separated the two germline ends. Per the germline V gene, CDR1 is MNHEY and CDR2 is SVGEGT. As DNA, the CDR3 is TGTGCCAGCAGTTACTCAAACAGGGAAATTTGGTATGGCTACACCTTC. This translates into CASSYSNREIWYGYTF.

This clone was recorded only once. The chain joins TRBV7-9 to TRBJ2-3, with 11 bases lining up with TRBD2. V lost 2 bases to trimming and J lost 4 bases; unmatched junction nucleotides: 5. The germline gives CDR1 SEHNR, CDR2 FQNEAQ (reference sequence). The CDR3 spans 16 residues. The DNA for the CDR3 is TGTGCCAGCAGCTTATGGGTAGCGGGGGGGTCAGATACGCAGTATTTT. Its protein is CASSLWVAGGSDTQYF.

The chain couples TRBV28 to TRBJ2-7, with a weak D call TRBD2 (6 bases). V was trimmed by 6 bases and J by 2 bases, leaving 8 bases between them. Germline V gene lookup returns CDR1 MDHEN and CDR2 SYDVKM. The CDR3 totals 12 residues. In nucleotides, the CDR3 is TGTGCCAGCAGCTGGGGGGCCTACGAGCAGTACTTC. This sequence encodes CASSWGAYEQYF.

The J gene is TRBJ2-2, the V gene TRBV2; D possibly uses TRBD1 or TRBD2 (5 bases each). The germline V and J ends were trimmed by 7 bases and 1 base, with 10 bases remaining between them. This CDR3 comprises 14 residues. Germline V gene data show CDR1 as SNHLY and CDR2 as FYNNEI. CDR3: CASNEGRNTGELFF. The CDR3, as DNA: TGTGCCAGCAACGAGGGGAGGAACACCGGGGAGCTGTTTTTT.

This clone has more than one count but fewer than ten. This chain links TRBV5-3 with TRBJ2-7; 13 bases fit TRBD2. TRBV5-3 is reported as an ORF; its role is uncertain. Trimming removed 4 bases from V and 1 base from J; junction bases left unmatched: 8. The CDR3 is 17 residues long. CDR3 sequence: CARSLVGTSGISYEQYV. CDR3 in DNA: TGTGCCAGAAGCCTCGTGGGGACTAGCGGGATTTCCTACGAGCAGTACGTC.